The T cell receptor beta chain under discussion was sequenced for a study of control samples from healthy donors and cancer patients. Trimming removed 3 bases at V and 3 bases at J, with 17 bases between. The CDR3 has 16 residues. Germline V gene data show CDR1 as KGHSH and CDR2 as LQKENI. The repertoire was sequenced with immunoSEQ multiplex PCR; TCRdb's copy has only in-frame clones and lacks some. The sample lists 84,000 or so clones; about nine tenths were seen once. The receptor comes from a man aged 30-40 years in good health. The J gene is TRBJ1-1, the V gene TRBV18; D not certain. Input material: blood. The CDR3 sequence: CASSPRRGHDDTEAFF. Written as DNA, the CDR3 is TGTGCCAGCTCACCGCGGCGAGGCCACGACGACACTGAAGCTTTCTTT.